This TCR beta chain is from a study of cytomegalovirus exposure and HLA in healthy donors. Study results and limitations: An analysis was carried out at a later point. It showed that HLA-associated TCR beta chains were more clonally expanded than equally common non-associated chains. Later analysis showed most CMV-associated TCR beta chains appearing HLA-restricted.

In germline, CDR1 is SGHNT, CDR2 YENEEA. There are 13 residues in the CDR3. With 5 bases clipped from V and 4 bases from J, the junction kept 3 bases outside the gene matches. About this clone itself: Its specificity is unknown.

PCR primers comprised 60 Vbeta and 13 Jbeta primers. Some clones are missing from TCRdb's copy, which holds only in-frame ones; the method was immunoSEQ multiplex PCR. Of around 70,000 clones in the sample, less than 80% were seen once. This chain uses TRBV11-3 with TRBJ1-1, with 8 bases lining up with TRBD1. The source is a middle-aged woman in good health and CMV-seropositive. The specimen was PBMCs. The DNA of the CDR3 is TGTGCCAGCAGCCAAGACAGGGGCACTGAAGCTTTCTTT. This gives the protein CASSQDRGTEAFF.